This T cell receptor beta chain originates from a study of T-cell memory formation after mild COVID-19. Using its own MiXCR run on the 5' RACE reads, TCRdb lists one record per CDR3 protein. In the table there are 450,000 to 650,000 distinct CDR3 sequences, around 20% of which are singletons. The source material was PBMCs or a T cell subset sorted from them (not recorded which). The receptor was isolated from an adult woman who had mild COVID-19 (a few samples of this study predate the infection). Cell type and time point are not known.

In DNA form, the CDR3 reads TGTGCCAGCAGCTTCCGGGACGGACAGCAGGAGCAGTACTTC. Translating it yields CASSFRDGQQEQYF. The chain has TRBV11-3 and TRBJ2-7; D may be TRBD1 (6 bases). The CDR3 contains 14 residues. The germline V and J ends were trimmed by 3 bases and 7 bases, with 16 bases remaining between them. Germline-derived CDR1 and CDR2 are SGHNT and YENEEA.